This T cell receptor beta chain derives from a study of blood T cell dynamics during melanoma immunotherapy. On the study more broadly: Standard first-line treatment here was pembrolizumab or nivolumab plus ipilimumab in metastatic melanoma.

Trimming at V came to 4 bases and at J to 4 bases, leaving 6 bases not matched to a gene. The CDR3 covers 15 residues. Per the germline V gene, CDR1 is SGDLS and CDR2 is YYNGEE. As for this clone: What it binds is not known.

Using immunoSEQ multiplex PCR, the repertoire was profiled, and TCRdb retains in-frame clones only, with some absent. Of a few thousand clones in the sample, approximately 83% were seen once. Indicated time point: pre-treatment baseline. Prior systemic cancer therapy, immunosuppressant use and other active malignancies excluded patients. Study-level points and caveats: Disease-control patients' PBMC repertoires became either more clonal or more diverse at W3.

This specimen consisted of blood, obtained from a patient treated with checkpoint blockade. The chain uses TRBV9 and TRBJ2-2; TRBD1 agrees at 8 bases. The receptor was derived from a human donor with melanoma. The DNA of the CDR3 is TGTGCCAGCAGCCTACGACAGGGGCCCACCGGGGAGCTGTTTTTT. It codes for CASSLRQGPTGELFF. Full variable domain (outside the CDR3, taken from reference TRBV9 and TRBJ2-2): DSGVTQTPKHLITATGQRVTLRCSPRSGDLSVYWYQQSLDQGLQFLIQYYNGEERAKGNILERFSAQQFPDLHSELNLSSLELGDSALYFCASSLRQGPTGELFFGEGSRLTVL.